This T cell receptor (beta chain) appears in the sequencing data of a study of blood T cell repertoires in COVID-19. Background on the study: PBMCs, B-cell-depleted T cells, or T cells provided the cDNA or gDNA that made up the material.

This clone was seen once. The protocol was immunoSEQ multiplex PCR, while the TCRdb copy is restricted to in-frame clones and leaves out a portion. The sample consists of under 55,000 clones, roughly 87% of them appearing once. The receptor was isolated from a human donor in a cohort sampled during active COVID-19. The sample comprised peripheral blood.

This chain's CDR3 is CASSPAGSTIYEQYF. Here the CDR3 DNA reads TGCGCCAGCAGCCCGGCCGGGTCAACCATCTACGAGCAGTACTTC. The V and J genes are TRBV5-1 and TRBJ2-7; D unclear. The CDR3 loop spans 15 amino acids. Germline assignment: CDR1 SGHRS and CDR2 YFSETQ. The V and J ends lost 4 bases and 3 bases respectively, with 17 bases between them.